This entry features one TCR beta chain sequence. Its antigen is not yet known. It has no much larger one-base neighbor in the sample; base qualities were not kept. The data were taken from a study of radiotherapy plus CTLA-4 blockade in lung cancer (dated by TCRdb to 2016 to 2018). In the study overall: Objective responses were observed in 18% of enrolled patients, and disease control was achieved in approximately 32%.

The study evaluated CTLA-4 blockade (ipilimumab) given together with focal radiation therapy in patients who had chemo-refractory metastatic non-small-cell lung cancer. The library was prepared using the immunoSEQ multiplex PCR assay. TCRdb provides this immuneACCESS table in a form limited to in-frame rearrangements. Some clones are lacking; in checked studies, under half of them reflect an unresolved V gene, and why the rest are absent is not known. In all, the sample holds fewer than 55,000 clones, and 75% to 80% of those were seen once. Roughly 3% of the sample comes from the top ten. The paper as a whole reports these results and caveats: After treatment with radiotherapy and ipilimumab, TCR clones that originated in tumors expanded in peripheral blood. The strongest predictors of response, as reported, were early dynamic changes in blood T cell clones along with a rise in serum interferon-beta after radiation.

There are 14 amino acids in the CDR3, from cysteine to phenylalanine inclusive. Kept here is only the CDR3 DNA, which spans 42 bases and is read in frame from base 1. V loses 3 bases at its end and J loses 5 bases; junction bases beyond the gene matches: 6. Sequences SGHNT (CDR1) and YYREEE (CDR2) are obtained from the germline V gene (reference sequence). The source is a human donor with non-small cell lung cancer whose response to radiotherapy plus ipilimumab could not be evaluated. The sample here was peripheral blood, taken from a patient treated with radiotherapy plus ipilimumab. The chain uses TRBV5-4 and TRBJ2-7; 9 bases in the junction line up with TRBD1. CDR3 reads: CASSSQGAVDEQYF. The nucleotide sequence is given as TGTGCCAGCAGCTCACAGGGGGCCGTGGACGAGCAGTACTTC.